These T cell receptor beta chains were read from a single sample in a study of tumor-infiltrating lymphocytes in localized non-small cell lung cancer. Clones were read by immunoSEQ multiplex PCR, and TCRdb kept only the in-frame ones, dropping some. The sample includes about 11,000 clones, roughly 85% of them seen just once. Sequencing was performed on uninvolved lung tissue not adjacent to the tumor. These TCRs come from a human donor with non-small cell lung cancer. The CDR3 runs from the conserved cysteine through the conserved F or W.

j_call cdr3_length v_call cdr3_aa
TRBJ1-3 14 TRBV5-4 CASSFGDSGNTIYF
TRBJ1-3 14 TRBV11-2 CASSLERQGNTIYF
TRBJ1-1 14 TRBV19 CASSIGQAPTEAFF
TRBJ1-5 13 TRBV6-1 CASTLQGDQPQHF
TRBJ1-4 15 TRBV11-2 CASSLGSAGYEKLFF
TRBJ1-5 16 TRBV19 CASSAYPGHKNQPQHF
TRBJ1-2 14 TRBV6-5 CASSYRAGVDGYTF
TRBJ2-7 11 TRBV19 CASSENYEQYF
TRBJ2-5 11 TRBV20-1 CSAQNQETQYF
TRBJ1-6 14 TRBV7-9 CASSSDGMGSPLHF
- 13 TRBV7-2 CASSVRQGLEQYF
TRBJ1-6 14 TRBV9 CASSVGGIASPLHF
TRBJ1-5 12 TRBV6-1 CATRDRDQPQHF
TRBJ1-2 16 TRBV7-8 CASSSRFGTSARGYTF
TRBJ1-1 14 TRBV6-1 CASSLHSLNTEAFF
TRBJ2-3 14 TRBV5-1 CASERQGDGDTQYF
TRBJ2-7 15 TRBV10-1 CASSGRTTSSYEQYF
TRBJ1-2 13 TRBV5-6 CASSIGQAYGYTF
TRBJ2-7 13 TRBV5-6 CASSLGRYYEQYF
TRBJ1-1 15 TRBV9 CASSPGQGAITEAFF
TRBJ1-1 14 TRBV5-8 CASSLVWKDGEAFF
TRBJ1-6 13 TRBV30 CAASRGSGSPLHF
TRBJ2-7 13 TRBV7-2 CASSRWTAYEQYF
TRBJ1-4 15 TRBV15 CATSRGRSENEKLFF
TRBJ2-3 11 TRBV20-1 CSARPTDTQYF
TRBJ2-5 13 TRBV5-1 CASSSGFVETQYF
TRBJ1-5 13 TRBV7-6 CASSLGANQPQHF
TRBJ1-2 12 TRBV10-2 CATLGANYGYTF
TRBJ2-2 15 TRBV4-1 CASRQTSENTGELFF
TRBJ1-6 16 TRBV4-1 CASSQDHSQGRSPLHF
TRBJ2-3 17 TRBV4-2 CASSRRTSGDLADTQYF
TRBJ2-7 15 TRBV5-1 CASSLFPVPQYEQYF
TRBJ1-5 11 TRBV19 CASSIQSRQHF
TRBJ1-1 14 TRBV6-5 CASLSGDGWTEAFF
TRBJ1-2 14 TRBV5-6 CASSSWDRVGGYTF
TRBJ2-5 15 TRBV11-2 CASSALLRNQETQYF
TRBJ2-4 19 TRBV7-7 CASSLNGTGPKDSKNIQYF
TRBJ1-4 14 TRBV6-5 CASRTRDRGEKLFF
TRBJ2-3 12 TRBV7-9 CASSLYTDTQYF
TRBJ2-1 18 TRBV2 CASSDLSQGLSSYNEQFF
TRBJ1-5 15 TRBV30 CAWSAIDGVSQPQHF
TRBJ1-1 15 TRBV6-5 CASSYSASADTEAFF
TRBJ1-6 17 TRBV4-3 CASSQSTTTGKNSPLHF
TRBJ2-5 14 TRBV30 CAWSVSAGQETQYF
TRBJ1-1 15 TRBV12-5 CASGLATGGHTEAFF
TRBJ1-1 13 TRBV5-4 CASSLGQYTEAFF
TRBJ1-5 15 TRBV2 CASSEAGQGNQPQHF
TRBJ2-5 15 TRBV6-1 CASSPIGGGQETQYF
TRBJ2-3 15 TRBV18 CASSPGGLGTDTQYF